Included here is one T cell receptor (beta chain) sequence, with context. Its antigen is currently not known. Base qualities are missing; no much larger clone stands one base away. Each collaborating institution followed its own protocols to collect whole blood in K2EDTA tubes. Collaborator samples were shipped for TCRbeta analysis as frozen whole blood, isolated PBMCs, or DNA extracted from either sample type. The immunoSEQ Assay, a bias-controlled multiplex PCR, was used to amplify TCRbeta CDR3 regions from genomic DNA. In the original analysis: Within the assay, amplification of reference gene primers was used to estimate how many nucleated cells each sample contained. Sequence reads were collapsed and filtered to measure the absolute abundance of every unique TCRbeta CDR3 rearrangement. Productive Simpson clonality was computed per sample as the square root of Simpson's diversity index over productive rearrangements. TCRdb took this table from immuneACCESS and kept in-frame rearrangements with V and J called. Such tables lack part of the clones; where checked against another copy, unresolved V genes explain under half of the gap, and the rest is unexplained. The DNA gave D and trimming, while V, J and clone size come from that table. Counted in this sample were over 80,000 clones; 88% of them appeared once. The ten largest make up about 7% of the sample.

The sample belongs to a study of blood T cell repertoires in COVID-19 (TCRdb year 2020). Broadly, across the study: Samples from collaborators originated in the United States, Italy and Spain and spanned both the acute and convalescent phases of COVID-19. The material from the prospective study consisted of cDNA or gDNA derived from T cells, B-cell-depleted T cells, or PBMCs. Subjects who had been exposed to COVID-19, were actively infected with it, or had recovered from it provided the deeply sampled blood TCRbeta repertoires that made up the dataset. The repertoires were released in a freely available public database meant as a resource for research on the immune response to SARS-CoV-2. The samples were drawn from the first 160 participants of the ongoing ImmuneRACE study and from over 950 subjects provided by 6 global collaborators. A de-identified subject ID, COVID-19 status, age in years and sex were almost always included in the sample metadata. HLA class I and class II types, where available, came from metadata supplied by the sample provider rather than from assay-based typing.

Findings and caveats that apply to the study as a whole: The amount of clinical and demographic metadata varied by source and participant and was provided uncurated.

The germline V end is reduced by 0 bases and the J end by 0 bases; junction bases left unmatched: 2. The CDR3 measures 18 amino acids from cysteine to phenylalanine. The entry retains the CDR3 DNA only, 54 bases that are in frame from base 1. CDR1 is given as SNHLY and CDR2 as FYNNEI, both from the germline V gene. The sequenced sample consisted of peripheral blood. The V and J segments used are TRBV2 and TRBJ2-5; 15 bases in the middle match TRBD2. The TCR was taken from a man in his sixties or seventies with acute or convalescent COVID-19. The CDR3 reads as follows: CASSEAGLAGGHQETQYF. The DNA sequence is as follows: TGTGCCAGCAGTGAAGCGGGACTAGCGGGGGGCCACCAAGAGACCCAGTACTTC. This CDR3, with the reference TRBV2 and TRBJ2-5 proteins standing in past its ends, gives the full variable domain EPEVTQTPSHQVTQMGQEVILRCVPISNHLYFYWYRQILGQKVEFLVSFYNNEISEKSEIFDDQFSVERPDGSNFTLKIRSTKLEDSAMYFCASSEAGLAGGHQETQYFGPGTRLLVL.